Listed below are T cell receptor beta chains from one sample, sequenced in a study of T-cell memory formation after mild COVID-19. TCRdb analysed the 5' RACE reads with MiXCR anew, one entry per CDR3 protein. The data show approximately 260,000 distinct CDR3 sequences, with 16% seen just once and approximately 3.4% held by the top ten. The sequenced sample consisted of PBMCs or a T cell subset sorted from them (not recorded which). Source of these receptors: a young man who had mild COVID-19 (a few samples of this study predate the infection). Cell type and time point are not known. Each CDR3 is given with its conserved first and last residue. A D gene is named only where the DNA matches it firmly. Only part of the rows carry a size: once, few, many, or a class if the clone is expanded.

D	V	size	J	DNA	CDR3
-	TRBV4-1	few	TRBJ2-1	TGCGCCAGCAGCCAACAAGGGGGGTTAGGGCTCTACAATGAGCAGTTCTTC	CASSQQGGLGLYNEQFF
-	TRBV25-1	-	TRBJ2-7	TGTGCCAGCAGTGAAGACAGTCTGCTCTACGAGCAGTACTTC	CASSEDSLLYEQYF
-	TRBV6-1	few	TRBJ2-3	TGTGCCAGCAGGGGGACTGGCACAGATACGCAGTATTTT	CASRGTGTDTQYF
TRBD1	TRBV11-2	-	TRBJ2-1	TGTGCCAGCAGCTTAGAGTCTACCCGGGACAGTTTTTTCTCCTACAATGAGCAGTTCTTC	CASSLESTRDSFFSYNEQFF
TRBD2	TRBV6-2/TRBV6-3	many	TRBJ2-2	TGTGCCAGCATCCCGATCGGGACTAGCGGGCACACCGGGGAGCTGTTTTTT	CASIPIGTSGHTGELFF
TRBD1	TRBV7-2	-	TRBJ2-5	TGTGCCAGCAGCGTGGACAGGGTGGAAGAGACCCAGTACTTC	CASSVDRVEETQYF
-	TRBV11-1	-	TRBJ1-1	TGTGCCAGCAGCTCCTACAGGCGGAACACTGAAGCTTTCTTT	CASSSYRRNTEAFF
TRBD2	TRBV7-2	-	TRBJ2-5	TGTGCCAGCAGCCCCGGGGCTAGCGGGGGGCCCGGGGAGACCCAGTACTTC	CASSPGASGGPGETQYF
-	TRBV9	few	TRBJ2-1	TGTGCCAGCAGCGTAGGGGCTCCAAATGAGCAGTTCTTC	CASSVGAPNEQFF
-	TRBV6-5	many	TRBJ1-2	TGTGCCAGCAGTTCGCGGAACTATGGCTACACCTTC	CASSSRNYGYTF
-	TRBV6-2/TRBV6-3	-	TRBJ1-2	TGTGCCAGCACCCACGGGGGGCGCCCCTATGGCTACACCTTC	CASTHGGRPYGYTF
TRBD1	TRBV7-2	few	TRBJ1-1	TGTGCCAGCAGAGTACAGGGGGTCAGGGGGAACACTGAAGCTTTCTTT	CASRVQGVRGNTEAFF
-	TRBV5-1	-	TRBJ2-4	TGCGCCAGCAGCTTGGGACAGGGAGGCAACGCGGACATTCAGTACTTC	CASSLGQGGNADIQYF
TRBD1	TRBV20-1	-	TRBJ1-4	TGCAGTGCTAGATGGACAGGGGATGAAAAACTGTTTTTT	CSARWTGDEKLFF
-	TRBV7-2	-	TRBJ1-6	TGTGCCAGCAGCTGGAGTGGTGCTGCCTATTCACCCCTCCACTTT	CASSWSGAAYSPLHF
TRBD1	TRBV5-1	few	TRBJ1-1	TGCGCCAGCAGCTTGACAGGGGGCGCTCGGTTGGCTTTCTTT	CASSLTGGARLAFF
-	TRBV7-2	-	TRBJ1-1	TGTGCCAGCAGCTTAGGGGCTCGACTCGAAGCTTTCTTT	CASSLGARLEAFF
TRBD2	TRBV7-2	-	TRBJ2-2	TGTGCCAGCAGCGCCCCGGGATTAGGCGGGGGTATCACCGGGGAGCTGTTTTTT	CASSAPGLGGGITGELFF
-	TRBV4-2	-	TRBJ2-3	TGTGCCTCAAACCACGGGGCAACGGGGGATAGCACAGATACGCAGTATTTT	CASNHGATGDSTDTQYF
-	TRBV10-3	few	TRBJ2-6	TGTGCCATCTTGGGCTCTGGGGCCAACGTCCTGACTTTC	CAILGSGANVLTF
-	TRBV29-1	few	TRBJ2-5	TGCAGCGTTGTAGCTACGGGTCTTGAGACCCAGTACTTC	CSVVATGLETQYF
-	TRBV4-2	many	TRBJ1-2	TGTGCCAGCAGCGACGCAGGGAGGGGCTGGGGCGGCTACACCTTC	CASSDAGRGWGGYTF
-	TRBV27	few	TRBJ1-3	TGTGCCAGCAGTTTATCTTTTCGGGGCTCTGGAAACACCATATATTTT	CASSLSFRGSGNTIYF
-	TRBV28	few	TRBJ1-1	TGTGCCAGCAGTCTAGGGGGGGCGTTACAAGCTTTCTTT	CASSLGGALQAFF
TRBD1	TRBV6-2/TRBV6-3	many	TRBJ2-2	TGTGCCAGCGTGGGACAGCACACCGGGGAGCTGTTTTTT	CASVGQHTGELFF
-	TRBV4-2	few	TRBJ2-7	TGTGCCAGCAGCCGAGGGATCAGCTCCTACGAGCAGTACTTC	CASSRGISSYEQYF
-	TRBV12-3/TRBV12-4	few	TRBJ1-1	TGTGCCAGCAGCCCAGAGGTCGGCACTGAAGCTTTCTTT	CASSPEVGTEAFF
TRBD1	TRBV2	few	TRBJ1-5	TGTGCCAGCAGTCGGGACAGACAATCAGGACCCCAGCATTTT	CASSRDRQSGPQHF
-	TRBV12-3/TRBV12-4	many	TRBJ2-2	TGTGCCAGCAGTTTAGTGGCCGGGGAGCTGTTTTTT	CASSLVAGELFF
-	TRBV19	few	TRBJ2-5	TGTGCCAGTAGTATTCGGACAGAAGAGACCCAGTACTTC	CASSIRTEETQYF